Presented here are 4 T cell receptor beta chains from one specimen sequenced in a study of OX40 agonist ivuxolimab in advanced cancers. The method was immunoSEQ multiplex PCR; TCRdb's version includes in-frame clones alone and lacks a portion of them. The data hold about 64,000 clones, with approximately 84% observed a single time. The specimen comprised CD4+ or CD8+ T cells sorted from blood, sampled in a trial of the OX40 agonist ivuxolimab. The receptors stem from an adult with an advanced solid tumor such as melanoma, head and neck, liver or kidney cancer.

In its sample, this clone ranks as medium-sized (0.01 to 0.1%). The V and J genes are TRBV29-1 and TRBJ1-1; a weak D match, TRBD1 (5 bases). Per germline, CDR1 SQVTM and CDR2 ANQGSEA. V was trimmed by 4 bases and J by 1 base, leaving 10 bases between them. The CDR3 has 13 residues. CDR3 protein: CSVGEGTNTEAFF. The CDR3, as DNA: TGCAGCGTTGGTGAGGGGACGAACACTGAAGCTTTCTTT.

The rearrangement links TRBV5-1 to TRBJ1-2, with 8 bases matching TRBD1. With 1 base clipped from V and 1 base from J, the junction kept 9 bases outside the gene matches. The CDR3 has 17 amino acids. Germline V gene sequence: CDR1 SGHRS, CDR2 YFSETQ. CDR3 loop: CASSLLAGGVSNYGYTF. The DNA for the CDR3 is TGCGCCAGCAGCTTGCTAGCAGGGGGCGTTAGTAACTATGGCTACACCTTC. Full variable domain (missing parts from reference TRBV5-1 and TRBJ1-2): KAGVTQTPRYLIKTRGQQVTLSCSPISGHRSVSWYQQTPGQGLQFLFEYFSETQRNKGNFPGRFSGRQFSNSRSEMNVSTLELGDSALYLCASSLLAGGVSNYGYTFGSGTRLTVV.

The chain carries TRBV10-2 and TRBJ2-2; D is undetermined. V shed 0 bases and J shed 6 bases, with 8 bases lying between them. The CDR3 sequence is 14 residues long. Germline CDR1 and CDR2: WSHSY and SAAADI. The CDR3, as DNA: TGCGCCAGCAGTGAGTCGTTGAAAGCCGGGGAGCTGTTTTTT. This encodes CASSESLKAGELFF.

This clone was recorded once. The V call is TRBV7-2, the J call TRBJ2-3; 10 nucleotides line up with TRBD2. V was clipped by 5 bases and J by 7 bases; unmatched bases: 6. Germline CDR1 is SGHTA and CDR2 is FQGNSA. This CDR3 has 14 amino acids. DNA of the CDR3: TGTGCCAGCAGCCCGGGACTAGCGCAACATACGCAGTATTTT. This encodes CASSPGLAQHTQYF.